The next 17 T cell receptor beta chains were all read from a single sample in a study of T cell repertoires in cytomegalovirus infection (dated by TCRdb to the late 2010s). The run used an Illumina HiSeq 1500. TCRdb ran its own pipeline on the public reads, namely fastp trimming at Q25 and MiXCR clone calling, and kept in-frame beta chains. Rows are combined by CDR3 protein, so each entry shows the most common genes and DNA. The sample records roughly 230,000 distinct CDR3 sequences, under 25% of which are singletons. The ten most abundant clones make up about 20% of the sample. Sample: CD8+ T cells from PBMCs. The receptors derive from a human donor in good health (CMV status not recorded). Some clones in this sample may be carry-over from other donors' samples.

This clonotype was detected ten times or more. As DNA, the CDR3 is TGTGCCAGCGGGACAGGGGTGACAGATACGCAGTATTTT. This encodes CASGTGVTDTQYF. This chain links TRBV7-9 with TRBJ2-3; 10 bases are shared with TRBD1. Germline V gives CDR1 SEHNR, CDR2 FQNEAQ (reference sequence). The CDR3 contains 13 residues. V lost 8 bases to trimming and J lost 3 bases; unmatched junction nucleotides: 2.

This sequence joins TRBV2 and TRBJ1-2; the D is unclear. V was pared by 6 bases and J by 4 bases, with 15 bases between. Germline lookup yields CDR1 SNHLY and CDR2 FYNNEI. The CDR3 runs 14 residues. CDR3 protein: CASSRPTAAYGYTF. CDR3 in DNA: TGTGCCAGCAGCCGACCCACGGCGGCCTATGGCTACACCTTC.

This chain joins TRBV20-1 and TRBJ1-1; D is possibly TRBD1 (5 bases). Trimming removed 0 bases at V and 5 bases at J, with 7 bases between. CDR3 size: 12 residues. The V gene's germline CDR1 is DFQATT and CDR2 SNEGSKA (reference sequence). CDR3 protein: CSARDGGTEAFF. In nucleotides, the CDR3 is TGCAGTGCTAGAGATGGGGGGACTGAAGCTTTCTTT.

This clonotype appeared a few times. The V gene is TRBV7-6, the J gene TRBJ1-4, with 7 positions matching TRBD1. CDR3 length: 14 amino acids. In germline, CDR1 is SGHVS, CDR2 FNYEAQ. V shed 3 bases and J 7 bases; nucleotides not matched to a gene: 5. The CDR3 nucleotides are TGTGCCAGCAGCTTGGCAGGGGGATTTGAAAAACTGTTTTTT. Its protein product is CASSLAGGFEKLFF.

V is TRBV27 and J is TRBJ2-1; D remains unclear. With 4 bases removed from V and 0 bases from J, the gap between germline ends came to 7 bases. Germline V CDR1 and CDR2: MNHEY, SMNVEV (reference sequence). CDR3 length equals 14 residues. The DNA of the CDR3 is TGTGCCAGCAGTTCTGACGACTCCTACAATGAGCAGTTCTTC. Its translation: CASSSDDSYNEQFF.

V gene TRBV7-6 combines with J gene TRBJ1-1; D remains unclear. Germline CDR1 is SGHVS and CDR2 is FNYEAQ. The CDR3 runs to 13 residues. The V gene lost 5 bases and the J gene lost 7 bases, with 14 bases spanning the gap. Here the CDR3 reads CASSPLWAGEAFF. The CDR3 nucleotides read TGTGCCAGCAGCCCACTCTGGGCCGGTGAAGCTTTCTTT.

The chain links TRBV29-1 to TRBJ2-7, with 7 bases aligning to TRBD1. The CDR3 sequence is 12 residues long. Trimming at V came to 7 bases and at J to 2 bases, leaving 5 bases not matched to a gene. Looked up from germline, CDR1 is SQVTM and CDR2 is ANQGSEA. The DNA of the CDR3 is TGCAGCGCCCGGGACAGTGCCTACGAGCAGTACTTC. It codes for CSARDSAYEQYF.

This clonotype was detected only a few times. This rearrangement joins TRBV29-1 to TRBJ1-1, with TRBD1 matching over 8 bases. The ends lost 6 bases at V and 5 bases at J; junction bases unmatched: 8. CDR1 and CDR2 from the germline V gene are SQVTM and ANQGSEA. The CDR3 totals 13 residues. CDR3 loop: CSVPDRVGTEAFF. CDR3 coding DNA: TGCAGCGTCCCGGACAGGGTTGGTACTGAAGCTTTCTTT.

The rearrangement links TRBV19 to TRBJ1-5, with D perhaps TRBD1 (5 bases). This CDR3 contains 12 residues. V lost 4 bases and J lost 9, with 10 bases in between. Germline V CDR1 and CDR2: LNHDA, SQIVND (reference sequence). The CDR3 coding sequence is TGTGCCAGTAGTAACAACAGGTTGCCCCAGCATTTT. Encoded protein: CASSNNRLPQHF.

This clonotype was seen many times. CDR3 protein: CATSDLPGSAGELFF. The CDR3 DNA reads as TGTGCCACCAGTGATTTGCCGGGATCAGCAGGGGAGCTGTTTTTT. The gene calls are TRBV24-1 and TRBJ2-2; the D gene is possibly TRBD2 (5 bases). The V end lost 0 bases, the J end lost 8 bases, and 12 bases lay between the germline ends. This CDR3 contains 15 residues. The germline V gene has CDR1 KGHDR and CDR2 SFDVKD.

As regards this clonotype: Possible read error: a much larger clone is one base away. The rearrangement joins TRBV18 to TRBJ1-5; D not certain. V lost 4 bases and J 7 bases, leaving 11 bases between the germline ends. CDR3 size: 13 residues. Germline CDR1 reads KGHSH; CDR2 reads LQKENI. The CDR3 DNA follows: TGTGCCAGCTCACGCGAGAGTAACCAGCCCCAGCATTTT. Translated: CASSRESNQPQHF.

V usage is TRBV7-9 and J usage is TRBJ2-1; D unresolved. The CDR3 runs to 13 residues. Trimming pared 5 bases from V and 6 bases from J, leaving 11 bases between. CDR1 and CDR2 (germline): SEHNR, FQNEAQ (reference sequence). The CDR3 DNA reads TGTGCCAGCAGCCCTGTACGGGTCAATGAGCAGTTCTTC. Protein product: CASSPVRVNEQFF.

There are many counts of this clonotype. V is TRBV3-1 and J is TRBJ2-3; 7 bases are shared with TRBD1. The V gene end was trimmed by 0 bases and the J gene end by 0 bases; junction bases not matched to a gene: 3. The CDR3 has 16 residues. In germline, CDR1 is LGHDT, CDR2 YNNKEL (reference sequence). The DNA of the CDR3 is TGTGCCAGCAGCCAAGATAAGGGGGCGAGCACAGATACGCAGTATTTT. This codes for CASSQDKGASTDTQYF.

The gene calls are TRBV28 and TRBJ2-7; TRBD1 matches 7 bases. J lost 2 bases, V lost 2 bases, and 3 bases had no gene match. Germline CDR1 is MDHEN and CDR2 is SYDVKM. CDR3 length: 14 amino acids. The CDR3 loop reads CASSLTGVAYEQYF. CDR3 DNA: TGTGCCAGCAGTTTAACAGGGGTAGCCTACGAGCAGTACTTC. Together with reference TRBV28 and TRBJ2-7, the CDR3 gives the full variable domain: DVKVTQSSRYLVKRTGEKVFLECVQDMDHENMFWYRQDPGLGLRLIYFSYDVKMKEKGDIPEGYSVSREKKERFSLILESASTNQTSMYLCASSLTGVAYEQYFGPGTRLTVT.

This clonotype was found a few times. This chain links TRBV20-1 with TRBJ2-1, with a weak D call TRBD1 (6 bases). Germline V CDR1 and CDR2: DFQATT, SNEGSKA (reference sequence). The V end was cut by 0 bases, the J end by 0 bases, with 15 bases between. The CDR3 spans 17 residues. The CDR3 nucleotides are TGCAGTGCTAGAGACTATACCAGGGGCCCCTCCTACAATGAGCAGTTCTTC. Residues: CSARDYTRGPSYNEQFF.

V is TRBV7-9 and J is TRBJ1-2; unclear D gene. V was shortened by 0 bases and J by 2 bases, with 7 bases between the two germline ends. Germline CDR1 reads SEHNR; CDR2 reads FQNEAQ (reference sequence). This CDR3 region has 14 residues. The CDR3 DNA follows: TGTGCCAGCAGCTTAGCCTTCGACAACTATGGCTACACCTTC. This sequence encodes CASSLAFDNYGYTF.

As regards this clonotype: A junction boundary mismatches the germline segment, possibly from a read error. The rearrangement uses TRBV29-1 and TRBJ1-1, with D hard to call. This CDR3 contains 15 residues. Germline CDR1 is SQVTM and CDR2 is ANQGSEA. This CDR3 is CSVGAEGFKNAEAFF. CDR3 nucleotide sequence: TGCAGCGTTGGGGCCGAGGGTTTTAAGAACGCTGAAGCTTTCTTT.